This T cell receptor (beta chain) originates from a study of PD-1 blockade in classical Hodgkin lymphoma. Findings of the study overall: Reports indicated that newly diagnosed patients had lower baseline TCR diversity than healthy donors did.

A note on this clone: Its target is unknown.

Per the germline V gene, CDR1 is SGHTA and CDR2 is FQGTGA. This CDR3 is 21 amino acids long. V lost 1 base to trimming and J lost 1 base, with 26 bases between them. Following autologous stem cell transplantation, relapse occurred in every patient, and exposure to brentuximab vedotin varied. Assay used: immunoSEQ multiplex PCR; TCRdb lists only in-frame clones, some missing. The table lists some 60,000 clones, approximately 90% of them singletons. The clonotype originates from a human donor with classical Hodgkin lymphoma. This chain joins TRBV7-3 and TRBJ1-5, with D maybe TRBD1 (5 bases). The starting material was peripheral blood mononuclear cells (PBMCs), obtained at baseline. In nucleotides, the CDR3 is TGTGCCAGCAGCTTAAAAATCCTAGCCGGGACTCTCAGTTGGAGCAATCAGCCCCAGCATTTT. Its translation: CASSLKILAGTLSWSNQPQHF.